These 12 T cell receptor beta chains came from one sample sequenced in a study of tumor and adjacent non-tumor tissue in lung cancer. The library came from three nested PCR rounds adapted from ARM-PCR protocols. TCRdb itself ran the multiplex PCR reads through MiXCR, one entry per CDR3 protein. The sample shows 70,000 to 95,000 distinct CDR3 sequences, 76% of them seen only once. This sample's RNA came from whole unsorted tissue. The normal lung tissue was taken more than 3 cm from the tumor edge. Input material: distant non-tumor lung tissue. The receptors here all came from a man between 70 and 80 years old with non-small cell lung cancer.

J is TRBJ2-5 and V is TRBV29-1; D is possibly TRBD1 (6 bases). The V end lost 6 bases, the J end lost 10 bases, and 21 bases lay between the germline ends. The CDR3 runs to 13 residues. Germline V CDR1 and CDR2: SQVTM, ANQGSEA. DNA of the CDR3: TGCAGCGTAGCAGACAGGTTCCAAGAAATCCAGTACTTC. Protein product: CSVADRFQEIQYF.

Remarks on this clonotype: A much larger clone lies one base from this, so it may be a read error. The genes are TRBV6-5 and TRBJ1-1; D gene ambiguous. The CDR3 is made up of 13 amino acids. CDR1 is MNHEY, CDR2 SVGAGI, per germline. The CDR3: CASSSGRNNEAFF. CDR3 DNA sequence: TGTGCCAGTTCATCAGGAAGGAACAATGAAGCTTTCTTT.

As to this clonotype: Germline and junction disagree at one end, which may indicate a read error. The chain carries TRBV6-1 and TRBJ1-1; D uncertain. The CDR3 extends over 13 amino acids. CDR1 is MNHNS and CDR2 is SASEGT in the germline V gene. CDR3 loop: CGSRRSENTEAFF. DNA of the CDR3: TGTGGCAGCAGAAGGAGCGAGAACACAGAAGCTTTCTTT.

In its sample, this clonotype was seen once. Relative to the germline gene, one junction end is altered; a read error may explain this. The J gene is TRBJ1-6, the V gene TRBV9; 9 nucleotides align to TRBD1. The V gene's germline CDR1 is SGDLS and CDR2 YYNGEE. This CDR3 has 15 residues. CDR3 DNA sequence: TGTGTCAGCAACGTAGATGACAGGGGGATCTCACCCCTCCACTTT. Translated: CVSNVDDRGISPLHF.

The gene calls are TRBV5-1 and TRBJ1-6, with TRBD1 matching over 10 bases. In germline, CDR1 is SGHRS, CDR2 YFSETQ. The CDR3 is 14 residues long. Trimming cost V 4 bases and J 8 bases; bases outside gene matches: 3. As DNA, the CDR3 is TGCGCCAGCAGCGCCGGACAGGGGGATTCACCCCTCCACTTT. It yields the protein CASSAGQGDSPLHF.

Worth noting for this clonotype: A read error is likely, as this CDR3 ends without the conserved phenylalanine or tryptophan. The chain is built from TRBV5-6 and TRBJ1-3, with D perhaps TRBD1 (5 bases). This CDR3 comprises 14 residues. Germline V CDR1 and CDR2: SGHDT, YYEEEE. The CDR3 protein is CASSLGPRENTIYY. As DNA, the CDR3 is TGTGCCAGCAGTTTGGGACCGAGGGAAAACACCATATATTAT.

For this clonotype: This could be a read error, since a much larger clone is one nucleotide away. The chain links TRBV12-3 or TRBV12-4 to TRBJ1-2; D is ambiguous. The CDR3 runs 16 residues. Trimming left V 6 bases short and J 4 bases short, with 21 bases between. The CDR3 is CASSPRGRGLGYGYTF. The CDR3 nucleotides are TGTGCCAGCAGCCCCAGAGGACGTGGCCTGGGCTATGGCTACACCTTC.

CDR3 in amino acids: CASSYTNGRPYEQYF. CDR3 DNA: TGTGCCAGCAGTTACACTAACGGGAGGCCCTACGAGCAGTACTTC. The chain joins TRBV12-3 or TRBV12-4 to TRBJ2-7; 7 bases are a match to TRBD2. Germline trimming cut 4 bases from V and 2 bases from J; bases unmatched to any gene: 8. The CDR3 consists of 15 residues.

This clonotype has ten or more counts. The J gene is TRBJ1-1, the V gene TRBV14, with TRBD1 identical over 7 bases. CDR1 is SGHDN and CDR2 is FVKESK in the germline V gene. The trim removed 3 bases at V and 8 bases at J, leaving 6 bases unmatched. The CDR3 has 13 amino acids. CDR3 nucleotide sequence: TGTGCCAGCAGCCATATCAGGGGGAGGGAAGCTTTCTTT. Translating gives CASSHIRGREAFF.

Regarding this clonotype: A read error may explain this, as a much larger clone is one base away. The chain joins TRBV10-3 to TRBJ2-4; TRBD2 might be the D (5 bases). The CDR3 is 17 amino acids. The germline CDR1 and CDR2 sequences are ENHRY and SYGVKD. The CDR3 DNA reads TGTGCCGTCAGTGAGTCGTCGGGGTATGGAGCCAAAAACATTCAGTACTTC. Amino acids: CAVSESSGYGAKNIQYF.

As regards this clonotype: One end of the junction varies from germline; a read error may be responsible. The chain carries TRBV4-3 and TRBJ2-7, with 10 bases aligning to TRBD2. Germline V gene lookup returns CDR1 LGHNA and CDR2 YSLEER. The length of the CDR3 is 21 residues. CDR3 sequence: CATSQARNSKGLAEGSYEQYF. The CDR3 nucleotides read TGCGCCACCAGCCAAGCCCGTAACTCAAAAGGACTAGCGGAAGGCTCCTACGAGCAGTACTTC.

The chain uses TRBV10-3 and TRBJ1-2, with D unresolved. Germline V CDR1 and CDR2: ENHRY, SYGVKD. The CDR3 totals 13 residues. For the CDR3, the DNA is TGTGCAGTCAGTGCTGAGCAAAGAAAAGGATACACCTTC. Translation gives CAVSAEQRKGYTF.